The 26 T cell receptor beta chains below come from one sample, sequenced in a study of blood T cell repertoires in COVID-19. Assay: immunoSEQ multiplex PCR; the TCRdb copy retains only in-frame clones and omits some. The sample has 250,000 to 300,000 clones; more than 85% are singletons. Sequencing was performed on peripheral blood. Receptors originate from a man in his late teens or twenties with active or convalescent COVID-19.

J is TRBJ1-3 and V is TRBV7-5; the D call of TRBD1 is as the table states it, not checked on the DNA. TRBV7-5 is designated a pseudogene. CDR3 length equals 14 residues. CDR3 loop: CVRSLLGQRRTIYF. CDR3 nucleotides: TGTGTCAGAAGCCTATTGGGCCAGAGACGCACCATATATTTT.

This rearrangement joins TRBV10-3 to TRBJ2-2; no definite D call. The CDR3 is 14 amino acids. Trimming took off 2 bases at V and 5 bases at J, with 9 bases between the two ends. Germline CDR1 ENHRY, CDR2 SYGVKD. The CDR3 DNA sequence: TGTGCCATCAGTGAGGAGGCCGGAACCGGGGAGCTGTTTTTT. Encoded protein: CAISEEAGTGELFF.

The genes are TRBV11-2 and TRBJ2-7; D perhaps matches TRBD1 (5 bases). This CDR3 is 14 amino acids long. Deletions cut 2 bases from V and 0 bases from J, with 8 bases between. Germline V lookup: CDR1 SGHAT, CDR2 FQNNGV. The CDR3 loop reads CASSLRRDSYEQYF. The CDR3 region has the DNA TGTGCCAGCAGCTTACGCAGGGACTCCTACGAGCAGTACTTC.

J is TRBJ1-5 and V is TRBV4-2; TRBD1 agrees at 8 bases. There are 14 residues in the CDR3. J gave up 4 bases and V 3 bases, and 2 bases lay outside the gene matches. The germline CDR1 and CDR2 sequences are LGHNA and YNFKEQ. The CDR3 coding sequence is TGTGCCAGCAGCCAGACAGGGGTAAATCAGCCCCAGCATTTT. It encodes CASSQTGVNQPQHF.

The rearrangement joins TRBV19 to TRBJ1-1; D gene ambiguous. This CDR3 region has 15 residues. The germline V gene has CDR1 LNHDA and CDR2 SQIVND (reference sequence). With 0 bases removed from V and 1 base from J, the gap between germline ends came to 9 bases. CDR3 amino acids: CASSIDGSRNTEAFF. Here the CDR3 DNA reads TGTGCCAGTAGTATAGATGGCAGTCGGAACACTGAAGCTTTCTTT.

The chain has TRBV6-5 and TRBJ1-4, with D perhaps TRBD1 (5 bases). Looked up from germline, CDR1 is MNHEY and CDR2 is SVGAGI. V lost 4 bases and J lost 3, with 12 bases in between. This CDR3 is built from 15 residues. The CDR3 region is CASSSPGDSNEKLFF. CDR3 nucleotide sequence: TGTGCCAGCAGTTCCCCCGGGGACTCTAATGAAAAACTGTTTTTT.

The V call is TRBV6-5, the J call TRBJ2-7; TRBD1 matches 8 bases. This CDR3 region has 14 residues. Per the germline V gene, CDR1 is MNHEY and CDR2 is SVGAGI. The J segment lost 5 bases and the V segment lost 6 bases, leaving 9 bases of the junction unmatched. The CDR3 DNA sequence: TGTGCCAGCAGCTCCGACAGGGGCGGGCACGAGCAGTACTTC. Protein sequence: CASSSDRGGHEQYF.

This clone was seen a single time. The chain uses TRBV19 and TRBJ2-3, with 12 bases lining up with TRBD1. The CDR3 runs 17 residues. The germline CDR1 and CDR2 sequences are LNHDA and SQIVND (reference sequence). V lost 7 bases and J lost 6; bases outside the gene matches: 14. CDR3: CASKSTPGQGAHDTQYF. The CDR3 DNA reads TGTGCCAGTAAATCCACCCCGGGACAGGGGGCCCACGATACGCAGTATTTT.

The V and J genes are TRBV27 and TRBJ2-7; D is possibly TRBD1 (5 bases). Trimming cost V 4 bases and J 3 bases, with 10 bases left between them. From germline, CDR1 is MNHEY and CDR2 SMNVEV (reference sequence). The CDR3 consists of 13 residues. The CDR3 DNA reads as TGTGCCAGCAGTTCTTATCAGGGCTACGAGCAGTACTTC. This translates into CASSSYQGYEQYF.

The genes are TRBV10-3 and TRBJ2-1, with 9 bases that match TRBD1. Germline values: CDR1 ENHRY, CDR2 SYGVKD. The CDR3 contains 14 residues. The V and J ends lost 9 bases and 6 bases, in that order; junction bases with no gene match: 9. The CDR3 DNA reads TGTGCCATTCGATGGGGACAGGGATTCAATGAGCAGTTCTTC. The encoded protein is CAIRWGQGFNEQFF.

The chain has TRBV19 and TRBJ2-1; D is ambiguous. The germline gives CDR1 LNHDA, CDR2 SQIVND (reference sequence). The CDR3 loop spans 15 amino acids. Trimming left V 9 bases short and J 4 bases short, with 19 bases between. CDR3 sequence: CASSLMGPAYNEQFF. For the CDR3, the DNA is TGTGCCAGCTCCCTTATGGGCCCGGCTTACAATGAGCAGTTCTTC.

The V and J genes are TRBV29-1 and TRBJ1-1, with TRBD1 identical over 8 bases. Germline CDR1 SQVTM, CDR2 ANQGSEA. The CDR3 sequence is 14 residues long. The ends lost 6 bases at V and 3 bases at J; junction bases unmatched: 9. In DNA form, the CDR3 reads TGCAGCGTCGCCCGAGGACAGGGATACACTGAAGCTTTCTTT. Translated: CSVARGQGYTEAFF.

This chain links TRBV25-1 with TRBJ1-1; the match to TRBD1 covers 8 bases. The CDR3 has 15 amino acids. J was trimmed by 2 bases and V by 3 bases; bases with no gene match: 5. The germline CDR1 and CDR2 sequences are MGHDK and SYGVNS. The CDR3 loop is CASSDIGQGNTEAFF. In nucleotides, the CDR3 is TGTGCCAGCAGTGACATCGGACAGGGAAACACTGAAGCTTTCTTT.

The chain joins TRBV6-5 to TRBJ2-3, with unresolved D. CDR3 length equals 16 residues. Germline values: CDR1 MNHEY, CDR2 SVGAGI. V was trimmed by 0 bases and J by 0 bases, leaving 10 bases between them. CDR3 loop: CASSYSSRTSTDTQYF. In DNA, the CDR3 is TGTGCCAGCAGTTACTCATCAAGAACTAGCACAGATACGCAGTATTTT.

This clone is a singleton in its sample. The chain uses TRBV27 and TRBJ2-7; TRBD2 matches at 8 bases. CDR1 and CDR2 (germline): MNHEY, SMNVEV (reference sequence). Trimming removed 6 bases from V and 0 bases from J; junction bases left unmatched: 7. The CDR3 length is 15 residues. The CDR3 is CASRKHSGNSYEQYF. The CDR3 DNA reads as TGTGCCAGCAGGAAGCATAGCGGGAACTCCTACGAGCAGTACTTC.

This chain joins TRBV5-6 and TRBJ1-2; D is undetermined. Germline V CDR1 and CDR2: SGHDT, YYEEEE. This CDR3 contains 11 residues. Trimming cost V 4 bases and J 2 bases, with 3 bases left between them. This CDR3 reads CASSLNYGYTF. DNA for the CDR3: TGTGCCAGCAGCCTAAACTATGGCTACACCTTC. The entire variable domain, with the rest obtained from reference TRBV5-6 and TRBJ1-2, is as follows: DAGVTQSPTHLIKTRGQQVTLRCSPKSGHDTVSWYQQALGQGPQFIFQYYEEEERQRGNFPDRFSGHQFPNYSSELNVNALLLGDSALYLCASSLNYGYTFGSGTRLTVV.

CDR3 region: CASSLLLSSGYGYTF. CDR3 in DNA: TGTGCCAGCAGCCTCCTCCTTAGCAGTGGCTATGGCTACACCTTC. The chain couples TRBV3-1 (or the pseudogene TRBV3-2) to TRBJ1-2, with D unclear. V was shortened by 4 bases and J by 4 bases, with 16 bases between the two germline ends. The germline gives CDR1 LGHDT, CDR2 YNNKEL (reference sequence). The CDR3 is made up of 15 amino acids.

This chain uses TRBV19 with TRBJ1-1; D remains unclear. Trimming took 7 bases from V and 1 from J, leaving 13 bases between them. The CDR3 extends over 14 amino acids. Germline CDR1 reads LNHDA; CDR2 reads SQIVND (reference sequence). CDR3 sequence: CASTRSRGNTEAFF. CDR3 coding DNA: TGTGCCAGTACCCGCAGCCGGGGGAACACTGAAGCTTTCTTT.

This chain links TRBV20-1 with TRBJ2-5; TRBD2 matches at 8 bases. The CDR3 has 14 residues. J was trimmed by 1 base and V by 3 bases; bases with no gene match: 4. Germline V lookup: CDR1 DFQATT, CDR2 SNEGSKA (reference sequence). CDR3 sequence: CSASPSGSQETQYF. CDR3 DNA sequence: TGCAGTGCTAGTCCCAGCGGGAGCCAAGAGACCCAGTACTTC.

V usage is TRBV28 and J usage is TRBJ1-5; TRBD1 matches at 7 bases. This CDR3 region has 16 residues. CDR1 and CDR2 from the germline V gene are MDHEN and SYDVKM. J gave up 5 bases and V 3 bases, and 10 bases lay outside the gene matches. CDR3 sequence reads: CASSFIMSGGYQPQHF. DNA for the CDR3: TGTGCCAGCAGTTTTATAATGTCAGGGGGTTATCAGCCCCAGCATTTT.

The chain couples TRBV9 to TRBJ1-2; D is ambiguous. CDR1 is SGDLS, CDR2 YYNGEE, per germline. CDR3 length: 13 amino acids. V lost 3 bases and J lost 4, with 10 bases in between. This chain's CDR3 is CASSAQNSYGYTF. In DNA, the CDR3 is TGTGCCAGCAGCGCCCAAAATAGCTATGGCTACACCTTC.

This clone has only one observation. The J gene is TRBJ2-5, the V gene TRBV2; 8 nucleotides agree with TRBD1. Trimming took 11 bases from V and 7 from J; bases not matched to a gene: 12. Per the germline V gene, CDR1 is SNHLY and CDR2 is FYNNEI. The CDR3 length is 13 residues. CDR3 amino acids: CACRQGAIGTQYF. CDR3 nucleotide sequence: TGTGCCTGCCGGCAGGGGGCAATCGGGACCCAGTACTTC.

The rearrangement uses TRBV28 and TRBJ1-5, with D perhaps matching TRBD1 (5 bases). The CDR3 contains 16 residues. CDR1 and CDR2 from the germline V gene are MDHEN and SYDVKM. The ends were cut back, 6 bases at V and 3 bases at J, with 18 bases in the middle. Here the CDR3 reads CASSHDRGDDNQPQHF. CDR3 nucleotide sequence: TGTGCCAGCAGCCATGACCGCGGGGACGACAATCAGCCCCAGCATTTT.

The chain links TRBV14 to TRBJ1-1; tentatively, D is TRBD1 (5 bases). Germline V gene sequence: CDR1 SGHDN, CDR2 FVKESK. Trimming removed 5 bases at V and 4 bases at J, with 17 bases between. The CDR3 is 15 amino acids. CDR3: CASSLQRGLGTEAFF. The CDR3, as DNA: TGTGCCAGCAGCTTACAAAGGGGTCTGGGCACTGAAGCTTTCTTT.

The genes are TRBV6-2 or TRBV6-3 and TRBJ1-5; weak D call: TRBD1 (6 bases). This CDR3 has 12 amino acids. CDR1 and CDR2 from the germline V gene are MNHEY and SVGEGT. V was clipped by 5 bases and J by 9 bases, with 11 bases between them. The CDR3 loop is CASSTGFGPQHF. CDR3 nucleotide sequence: TGTGCCAGCAGTACAGGGTTTGGGCCCCAGCATTTT.

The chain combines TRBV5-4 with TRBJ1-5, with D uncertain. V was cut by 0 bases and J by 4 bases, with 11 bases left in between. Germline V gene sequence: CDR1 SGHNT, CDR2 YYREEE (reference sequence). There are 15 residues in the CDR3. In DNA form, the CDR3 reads TGTGCCAGCAGCTTGGATGGCGGAGGGAATCAGCCCCAGCATTTT. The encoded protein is CASSLDGGGNQPQHF.